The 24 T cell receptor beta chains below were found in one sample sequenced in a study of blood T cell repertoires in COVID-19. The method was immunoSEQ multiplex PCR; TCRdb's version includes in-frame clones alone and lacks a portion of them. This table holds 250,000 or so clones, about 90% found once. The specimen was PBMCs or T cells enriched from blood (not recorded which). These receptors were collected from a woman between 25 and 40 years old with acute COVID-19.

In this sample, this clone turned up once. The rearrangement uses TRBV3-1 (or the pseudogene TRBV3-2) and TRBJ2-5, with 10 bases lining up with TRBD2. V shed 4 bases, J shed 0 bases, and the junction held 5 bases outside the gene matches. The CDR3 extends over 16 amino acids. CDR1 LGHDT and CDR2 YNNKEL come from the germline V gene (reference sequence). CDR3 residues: CASSPLAGENQETQYF. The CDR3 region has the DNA TGTGCCAGCAGCCCCCTAGCGGGAGAAAACCAAGAGACCCAGTACTTC.

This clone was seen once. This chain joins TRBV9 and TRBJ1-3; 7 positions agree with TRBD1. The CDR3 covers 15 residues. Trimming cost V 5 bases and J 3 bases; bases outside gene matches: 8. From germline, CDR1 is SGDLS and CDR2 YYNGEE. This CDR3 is CASSPGQTFGNTIYF. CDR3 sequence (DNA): TGTGCCAGCAGTCCGGGACAGACGTTTGGAAACACCATATATTTT.

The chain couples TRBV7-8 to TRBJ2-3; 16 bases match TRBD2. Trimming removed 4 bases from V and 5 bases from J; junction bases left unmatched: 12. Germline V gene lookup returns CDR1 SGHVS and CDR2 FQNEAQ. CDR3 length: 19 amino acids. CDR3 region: CASSSLPGLAGGPQDTQYF. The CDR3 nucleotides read TGTGCCAGCAGCTCTCTCCCGGGACTAGCGGGAGGGCCTCAAGATACGCAGTATTTT. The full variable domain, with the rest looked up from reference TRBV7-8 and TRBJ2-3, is GAGVSQSPRYKVAKRGQDVALRCDPISGHVSLFWYQQALGQGPEFLTYFQNEAQLDKSGLPSDRFFAERPEGSVSTLKIQRTQQEDSAVYLCASSSLPGLAGGPQDTQYFGPGTRLTVL.

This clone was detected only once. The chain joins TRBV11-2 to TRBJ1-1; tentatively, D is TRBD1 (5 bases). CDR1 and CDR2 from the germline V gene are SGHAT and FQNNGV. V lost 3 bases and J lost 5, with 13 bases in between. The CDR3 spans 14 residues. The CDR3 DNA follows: TGTGCCAGCAGCTTGGGGGGGATTGGAACTGAAGCTTTCTTT. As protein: CASSLGGIGTEAFF. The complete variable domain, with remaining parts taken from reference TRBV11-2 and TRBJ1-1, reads EAGVAQSPRYKIIEKRQSVAFWCNPISGHATLYWYQQILGQGPKLLIQFQNNGVVDDSQLPKDRFSAERLKGVDSTLKIQPAKLEDSAVYLCASSLGGIGTEAFFGQGTRLTVV.

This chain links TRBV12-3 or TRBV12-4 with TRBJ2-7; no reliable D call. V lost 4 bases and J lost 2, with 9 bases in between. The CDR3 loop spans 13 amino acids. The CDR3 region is CASSSLGPYEQYF. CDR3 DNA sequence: TGTGCCAGCAGTTCCCTAGGTCCCTACGAGCAGTACTTC.

The CDR3 DNA is TGTGCCAGTAGATATTCACTCGGACAGGGGGGGGATCAGCCCCAGCATTTT. Encoded protein: CASRYSLGQGGDQPQHF. The chain joins TRBV19 to TRBJ1-5, with 10 nucleotides matching TRBD1. Losses at the gene ends were 6 bases for V and 5 bases for J; bases not matched to a gene: 13. This CDR3 has 17 amino acids. Germline assignment: CDR1 LNHDA and CDR2 SQIVND (reference sequence).

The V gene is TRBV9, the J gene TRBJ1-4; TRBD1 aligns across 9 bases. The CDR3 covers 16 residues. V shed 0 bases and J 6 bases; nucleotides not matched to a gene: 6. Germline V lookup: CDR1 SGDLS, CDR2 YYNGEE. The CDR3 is CASSVGSDRGDEKLFF. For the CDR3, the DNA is TGTGCCAGCAGCGTAGGCAGCGACAGGGGGGATGAAAAACTGTTTTTT.

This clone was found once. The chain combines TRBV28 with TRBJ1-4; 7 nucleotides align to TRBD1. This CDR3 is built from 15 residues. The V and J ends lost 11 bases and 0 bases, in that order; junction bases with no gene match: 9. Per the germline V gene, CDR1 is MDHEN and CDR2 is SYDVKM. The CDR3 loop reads CAVGDRRATNEKLFF. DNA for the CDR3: TGTGCCGTAGGGGACAGACGAGCAACTAATGAAAAACTGTTTTTT.

Written as DNA, the CDR3 is TGTGCCAGCAACGAACAGGGGGCTATGAACACTGAAGCTTTCTTT. Translated: CASNEQGAMNTEAFF. The chain links TRBV2 to TRBJ1-1, with 9 bases lining up with TRBD1. CDR1 SNHLY and CDR2 FYNNEI come from the germline V gene. V lost 7 bases and J lost 0; bases outside the gene matches: 6. The CDR3 contains 15 residues.

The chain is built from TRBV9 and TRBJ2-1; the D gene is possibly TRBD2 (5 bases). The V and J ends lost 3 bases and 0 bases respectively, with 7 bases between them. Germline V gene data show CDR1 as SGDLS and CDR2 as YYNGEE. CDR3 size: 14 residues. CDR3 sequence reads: CASSGSGSYNEQFF. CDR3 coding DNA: TGTGCCAGCAGCGGGAGCGGCTCCTACAATGAGCAGTTCTTC. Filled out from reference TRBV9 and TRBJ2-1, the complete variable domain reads DSGVTQTPKHLITATGQRVTLRCSPRSGDLSVYWYQQSLDQGLQFLIQYYNGEERAKGNILERFSAQQFPDLHSELNLSSLELGDSALYFCASSGSGSYNEQFFGPGTRLTVL.

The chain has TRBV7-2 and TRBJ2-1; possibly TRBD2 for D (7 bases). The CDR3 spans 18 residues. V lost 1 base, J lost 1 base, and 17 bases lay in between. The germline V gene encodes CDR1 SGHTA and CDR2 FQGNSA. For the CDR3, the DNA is TGTGCCAGCAGCTTAGTAGGGTCGGGGGGCAAGTCCTACAATGAGCAGTTCTTC. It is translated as CASSLVGSGGKSYNEQFF.

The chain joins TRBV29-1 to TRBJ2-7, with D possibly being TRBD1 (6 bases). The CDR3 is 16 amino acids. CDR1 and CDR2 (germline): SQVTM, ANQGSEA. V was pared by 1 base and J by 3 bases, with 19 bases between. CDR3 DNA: TGCAGCGTTGAAGTCGGTACCGGGACAACCTTCTACGAGCAGTACTTC. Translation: CSVEVGTGTTFYEQYF.

CDR3 DNA: TGTGCCAGCAGTTTAGGGGACTCCGGGGAGCTGTTTTTT. Translated, it gives CASSLGDSGELFF. J is TRBJ2-2 and V is TRBV12-3 or TRBV12-4; possible D gene TRBD2, 6 bases. V was cut by 1 base and J by 6 bases, with 6 bases left in between. This CDR3 spans 13 amino acids.

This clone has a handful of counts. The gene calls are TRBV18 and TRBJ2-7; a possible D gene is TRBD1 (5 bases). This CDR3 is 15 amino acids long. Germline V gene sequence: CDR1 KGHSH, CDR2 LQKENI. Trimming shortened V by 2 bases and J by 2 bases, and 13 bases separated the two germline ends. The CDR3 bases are TGTGCCAGCTCACCAGGTCTCGACAGACCCTACGAGCAGTACTTC. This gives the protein CASSPGLDRPYEQYF.

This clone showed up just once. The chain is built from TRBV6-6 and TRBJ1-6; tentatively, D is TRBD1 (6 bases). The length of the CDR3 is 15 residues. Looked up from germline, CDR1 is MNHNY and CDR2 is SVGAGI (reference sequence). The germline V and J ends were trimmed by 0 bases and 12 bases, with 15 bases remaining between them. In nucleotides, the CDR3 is TGTGCCAGCAGTTACTCGCAGGGGCCGACTGTACCCCTCCACTTT. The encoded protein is CASSYSQGPTVPLHF.

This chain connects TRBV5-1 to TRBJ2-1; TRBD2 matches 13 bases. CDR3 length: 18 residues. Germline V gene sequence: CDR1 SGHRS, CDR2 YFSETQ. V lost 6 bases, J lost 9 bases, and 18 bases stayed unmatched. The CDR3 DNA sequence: TGCGCCAGCACCTCCGGGTGGGGACTAGCGGGATCGTGGGGTGAGCAGTTCTTC. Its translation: CASTSGWGLAGSWGEQFF.

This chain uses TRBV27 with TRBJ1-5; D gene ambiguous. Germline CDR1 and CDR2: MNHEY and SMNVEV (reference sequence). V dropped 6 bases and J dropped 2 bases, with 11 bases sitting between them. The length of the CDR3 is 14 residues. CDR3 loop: CASSLMQGNQPQHF. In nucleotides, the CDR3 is TGTGCCAGCAGCCTAATGCAGGGCAATCAGCCCCAGCATTTT.

The CDR3 DNA follows: TGCGCCAGCAGCGCTAGCGGGAGGGAGAGGTCTTTGTATGAGCAGTTCTTC. Amino acids: CASSASGRERSLYEQFF. The chain uses TRBV5-1 and TRBJ2-1; 12 bases line up with TRBD2. V lost 4 bases and J lost 8; bases outside the gene matches: 13. The CDR3 is made up of 17 amino acids. Germline loops: CDR1 SGHRS, CDR2 YFSETQ.

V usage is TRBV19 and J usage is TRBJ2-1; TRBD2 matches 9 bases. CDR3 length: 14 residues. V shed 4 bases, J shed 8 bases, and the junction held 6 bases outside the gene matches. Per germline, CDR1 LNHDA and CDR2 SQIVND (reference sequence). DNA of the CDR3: TGTGCCAGTAGTAGGGGACTAGCAGTCCATGAGCAGTTCTTC. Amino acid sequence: CASSRGLAVHEQFF.

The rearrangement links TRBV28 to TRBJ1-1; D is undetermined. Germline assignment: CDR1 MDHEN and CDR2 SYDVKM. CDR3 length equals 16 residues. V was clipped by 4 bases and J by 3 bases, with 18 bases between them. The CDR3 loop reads CASSSGAAGPDTEAFF. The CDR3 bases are TGTGCCAGCAGTTCCGGAGCCGCGGGCCCAGACACTGAAGCTTTCTTT. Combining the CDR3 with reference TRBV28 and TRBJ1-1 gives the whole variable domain DVKVTQSSRYLVKRTGEKVFLECVQDMDHENMFWYRQDPGLGLRLIYFSYDVKMKEKGDIPEGYSVSREKKERFSLILESASTNQTSMYLCASSSGAAGPDTEAFFGQGTRLTVV.

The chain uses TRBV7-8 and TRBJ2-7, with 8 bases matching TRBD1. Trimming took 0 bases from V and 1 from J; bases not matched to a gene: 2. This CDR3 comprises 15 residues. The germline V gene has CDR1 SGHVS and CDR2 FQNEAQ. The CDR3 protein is CASSLAQGASYEQYF. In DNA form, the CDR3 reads TGTGCCAGCAGCTTAGCGCAGGGGGCATCCTACGAGCAGTACTTC.

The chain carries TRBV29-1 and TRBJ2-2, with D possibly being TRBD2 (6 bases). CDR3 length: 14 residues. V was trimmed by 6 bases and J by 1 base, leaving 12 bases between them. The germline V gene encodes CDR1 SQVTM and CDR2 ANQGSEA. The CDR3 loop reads CSVETRENTGELFF. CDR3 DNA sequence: TGCAGCGTCGAGACTAGAGAGAACACCGGGGAGCTGTTTTTT.

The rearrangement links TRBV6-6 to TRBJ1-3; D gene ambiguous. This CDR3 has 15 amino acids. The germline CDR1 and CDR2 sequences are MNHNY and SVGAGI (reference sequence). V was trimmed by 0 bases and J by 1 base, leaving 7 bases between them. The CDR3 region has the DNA TGTGCCAGCAGTTACTCGCCAGGTTCTGGAAACACCATATATTTT. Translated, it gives CASSYSPGSGNTIYF.

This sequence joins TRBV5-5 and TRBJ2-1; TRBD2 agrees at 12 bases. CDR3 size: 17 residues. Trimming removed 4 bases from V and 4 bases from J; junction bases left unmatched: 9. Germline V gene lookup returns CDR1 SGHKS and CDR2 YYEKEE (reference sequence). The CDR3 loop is CASSRRLAGEKYNEQFF. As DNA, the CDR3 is TGTGCCAGCAGCCGTCGACTAGCGGGAGAGAAATACAATGAGCAGTTCTTC.